This is a list of T cell receptor beta chains from one sample in a study of shared clonotypes between healthy human individuals. This table comes from immunoSEQ multiplex PCR, and its TCRdb copy is limited to in-frame clones, with some not included. This sample has millions of clones; roughly 94% occur once, and the top ten carry more than 0.1%. Sequencing was performed on naive CD4+ T cells sorted from blood. Receptors originate from a man aged 18 to 35 in good health. Both conserved end residues are part of each CDR3. The D gene is left open where the match is weak. Clone size is shown for a subset of rows, as once, few, many or a class of expanded clone.

.,.,TRBV2,TRBJ1-1,TGTGCCAGCAGCCAAGGGGTCACTGAAGCTTTCTTT,CASSQGVTEAFF
.,.,TRBV19,TRBJ2-7,TGTGCCAGTAGTGTCGGGACAAGCTACGAGCAGTACTTC,CASSVGTSYEQYF
.,once,TRBV5-1,TRBJ2-2,TGCGCCAGCAGCTTGGGACATCCGAACACCGGGGAGCTGTTTTTT,CASSLGHPNTGELFF
.,.,TRBV9,TRBJ2-3,TGTGCCAGCAGCGTAGAATCTAGCACAGATACGCAGTATTTT,CASSVESSTDTQYF
.,.,TRBV2,TRBJ1-1,TGTGCCAGCAGTGAATCGTGGAACACTGAAGCTTTCTTT,CASSESWNTEAFF
TRBD1,.,TRBV19,TRBJ1-1,TGTGCCAGTAGTGGGCGACAGGGACCGAACACTGAAGCTTTCTTT,CASSGRQGPNTEAFF
.,.,TRBV4-3,TRBJ2-1,TGCGCCAGCAGCCAAGGGTCGGGCTCCTACAATGAGCAGTTCTTC,CASSQGSGSYNEQFF
TRBD1,.,TRBV2,TRBJ1-1,TGTGCCAGCACTTTAACAACGACAGGGAGTACTGAAGCTTTCTTT,CASTLTTTGSTEAFF
.,.,TRBV6-6,TRBJ1-5,TGTGCCAGCAGTTACGTGGCAGGGAGTCAGCCCCAGCATTTT,CASSYVAGSQPQHF
.,.,TRBV5-6,TRBJ2-7,TGTGCCAGCAGCTGGGGCACCCTGAGCTCCTACGAGCAGTACTTC,CASSWGTLSSYEQYF
.,.,TRBV18,TRBJ2-3,TGTGCCAGCTCCTCCTCCGGGGGCGCAGATACGCAGTATTTT,CASSSSGGADTQYF
.,.,TRBV7-2,TRBJ2-5,TGTGCCAGCAGCCCAGGCGGGGAGCGGGCGGGAACCCAGTACTTC,CASSPGGERAGTQYF
.,.,TRBV10-1,TRBJ2-7,TGCGCCAGCAGTCTACCAGGTTCCTACGAGCAGTACTTC,CASSLPGSYEQYF
.,.,TRBV7-2,TRBJ2-7,TGTGCCAGCAGCAATGGGGGGAACATCTACGAGCAGTACTTC,CASSNGGNIYEQYF
.,once,TRBV25-1,TRBJ1-5,TGTGCCAGCAGTGAAATAGTGGAGCCCCAGCATTTT,CASSEIVEPQHF
.,.,TRBV28,TRBJ2-3,TGTGCCAGCAGTTTCCGGGGACTGAGCACAGATACGCAGTATTTT,CASSFRGLSTDTQYF
.,.,TRBV21-1,TRBJ2-1,TGTGCCAGCAGCCCACAGGGGGCGACGATTTACAATGAGCAGTTCTTC,CASSPQGATIYNEQFF
.,.,TRBV18,TRBJ2-7,TGTGCCAGCTCACCAGGCGCGTCTAGCCGGAACGAGCAGTACTTC,CASSPGASSRNEQYF
.,.,TRBV10-2,TRBJ2-1,TGCGCCAGTAGTGAGTCCGCGGGGCCCTCCTACAATGAGCAGTTCTTC,CASSESAGPSYNEQFF
.,.,TRBV7-6,TRBJ1-1,TGTGCCAGCAGCTTAGTTGGTGGGGGAGCTTTCTTT,CASSLVGGGAFF
.,.,TRBV5-1,TRBJ1-2,TGCGCCAGCAAGCGAGAGGGGGTACTTTCTAACTATGGCTACACCTTC,CASKREGVLSNYGYTF
TRBD2,.,TRBV5-5,TRBJ2-7,TGTGCCAGCCGACTAGCGGGGGCCTACGAGCAGTACTTC,CASRLAGAYEQYF
.,.,TRBV5-1,TRBJ2-7,TGCGCCAGCAGCGGCAGAAGCTCCTACGAGCAGTACTTC,CASSGRSSYEQYF
.,.,TRBV5-1,TRBJ2-3,TGCGCCAGCAGCTTGGCGGGCCAAACCAACACAGATACGCAGTATTTT,CASSLAGQTNTDTQYF
.,.,TRBV16,TRBJ1-3,TGTGCCAGCAGCCCTCCCTCAGGGAATGGAAACACCATATATTTT,CASSPPSGNGNTIYF
TRBD1,.,TRBV4-2,TRBJ1-5,TGTGCCAGCAGCCAAATAACAGGGGGCGGCCAGCCCCAGCATTTT,CASSQITGGGQPQHF
TRBD2,.,TRBV29-1,TRBJ2-7,TGCAGCGTCAAGGGACTAGCGGACTCCTACGAGCAGTACTTC,CSVKGLADSYEQYF
TRBD2,.,TRBV5-1,TRBJ2-1,TGCGCCAGCAGCTTAGAAGGGAGTAGCGGGGCGTATGAGCAGTTCTTC,CASSLEGSSGAYEQFF
.,.,TRBV4-1,TRBJ2-1,TGCGCCAGCAGCCAAGGGACAGTGGGCTACAATGAGCAGTTCTTC,CASSQGTVGYNEQFF
.,.,TRBV5-1,TRBJ2-5,TGCGCCAGCAGCTTACAGCGCAATGGGGAGACCCAGTACTTC,CASSLQRNGETQYF
.,.,TRBV19,TRBJ1-5,TGTGCCAGTAGTATAACCCCTGGGGGCGGCAATCAGCCCCAGCATTTT,CASSITPGGGNQPQHF
TRBD1,.,TRBV7-9,TRBJ1-3,TGTGCCAGCAGCTACTTTCAGGGGGCGTCTGGAAACACCATATATTTT,CASSYFQGASGNTIYF
.,.,TRBV5-1,TRBJ1-1,TGCGCCAGCAGCCCGGGCGGCGAGACTGAAGCTTTCTTT,CASSPGGETEAFF
.,.,TRBV5-6,TRBJ2-2,TGTGCCAGCAGCTGGGGGGACAGAAACACCGGGGAGCTGTTTTTT,CASSWGDRNTGELFF
TRBD1,.,TRBV9,TRBJ1-2,TGTGCCAGCACCTCCGGGACAGGACCTTTTAACTATGGCTACACCTTC,CASTSGTGPFNYGYTF
TRBD1,.,TRBV6-5,TRBJ1-1,TGTGCCAGCAGACCGACAGGGGGGAACACTGAAGCTTTCTTT,CASRPTGGNTEAFF
.,.,TRBV6-1,TRBJ2-7,TGTGCCAGCGGGGGACACACTTACGAGCAGTACTTC,CASGGHTYEQYF
.,.,TRBV18,TRBJ2-5,TGTGCCAGCTCACAGGAGATCCAAGAGACCCAGTACTTC,CASSQEIQETQYF
.,.,TRBV28,TRBJ1-5,TGTGCCAGCAGTTTATTGAGGCAGCCCCAGCATTTT,CASSLLRQPQHF
.,.,TRBV6-1,TRBJ2-5,TGTGCCAGCAGCCGAGACGAGGGTGAGACCCAGTACTTC,CASSRDEGETQYF
.,.,TRBV7-9,TRBJ2-5,TGTGCCAGCACCCGACGGCGGCGGGTCCAAGAGACCCAGTACTTC,CASTRRRRVQETQYF
TRBD1,.,TRBV5-1,TRBJ1-1,TGCGCCAGCTTGTCAGGACAGGGAAAGAACACTGAAGCTTTCTTT,CASLSGQGKNTEAFF
TRBD1,.,TRBV2,TRBJ2-7,TGTGCCAGCAGTGACCAGGGGGCGTACGAGCAGTACTTC,CASSDQGAYEQYF
TRBD2,.,TRBV5-4,TRBJ2-1,TGTGCCAGCACCCCTAGCGGGATATCCTACAATGAGCAGTTCTTC,CASTPSGISYNEQFF
TRBD1,.,TRBV5-6,TRBJ2-1,TGTGCCAGCAGCCGCGACAGGGGGCAGGTGAATGAGCAGTTCTTC,CASSRDRGQVNEQFF
.,.,TRBV10-3,TRBJ1-2,TGTGCCATCAGTGAGGAGGGATCTATGGGACGTGGCTACACCTTC,CAISEEGSMGRGYTF
TRBD1,.,TRBV5-1,TRBJ2-7,TGCGCCAGCAGCGCCCCGGGACAGGGCTACGAGCAGTACTTC,CASSAPGQGYEQYF
.,few,TRBV4-3,TRBJ2-3,TGCGCCAGCAGCCAAGCAGGAGGGCAAACAGATACGCAGTATTTT,CASSQAGGQTDTQYF
.,.,TRBV9,TRBJ2-7,TGTGCCAGCAGCGTAGGAGGGAAAACCTCCTACGAGCAGTACTTC,CASSVGGKTSYEQYF
.,.,TRBV21-1,TRBJ2-7,TGTGCCAGGACCTCCCGGCTATACTACGAGCAGTACTTC,CARTSRLYYEQYF
.,.,TRBV5-1,TRBJ1-3,TGCGCCAGCAGCTTGGAGGGCAGGGGCACTGGAAACACCATATATTTT,CASSLEGRGTGNTIYF
.,.,TRBV5-1,TRBJ1-1,TGCGCCAGCAAACAGGGTATCGACACTGAAGCTTTCTTT,CASKQGIDTEAFF
.,.,TRBV29-1,TRBJ2-2,TGCAGCGTACCTAGGACTCCTCCGAACACCGGGGAGCTGTTTTTT,CSVPRTPPNTGELFF
.,.,TRBV7-8,TRBJ2-5,TGTGCCAGCAGCCCTCCCCCCCCAGTTCAAGAGACCCAGTACTTC,CASSPPPPVQETQYF
TRBD1,.,TRBV29-1,TRBJ2-7,TGCAGCGTTACTAAAACAGGGGAAGGGCGGAACGAGCAGTACTTC,CSVTKTGEGRNEQYF